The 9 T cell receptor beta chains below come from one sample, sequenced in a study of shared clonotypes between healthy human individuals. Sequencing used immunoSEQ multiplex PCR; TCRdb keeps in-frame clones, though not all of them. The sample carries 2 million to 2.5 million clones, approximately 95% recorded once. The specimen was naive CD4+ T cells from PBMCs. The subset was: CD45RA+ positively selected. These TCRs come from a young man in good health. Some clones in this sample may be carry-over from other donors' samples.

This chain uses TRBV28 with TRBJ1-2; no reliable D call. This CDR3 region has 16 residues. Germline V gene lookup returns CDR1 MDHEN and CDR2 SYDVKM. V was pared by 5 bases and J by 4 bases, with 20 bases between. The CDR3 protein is CASSPHHPTGLYGYTF. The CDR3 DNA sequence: TGTGCCAGCAGTCCCCATCATCCGACCGGACTCTATGGCTACACCTTC.

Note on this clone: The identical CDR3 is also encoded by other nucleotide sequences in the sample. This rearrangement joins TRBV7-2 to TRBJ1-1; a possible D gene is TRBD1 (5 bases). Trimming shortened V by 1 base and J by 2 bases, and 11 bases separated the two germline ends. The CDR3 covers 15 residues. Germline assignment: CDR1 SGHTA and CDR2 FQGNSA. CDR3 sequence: CASSLVGGVNTEAFF. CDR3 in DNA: TGTGCCAGCAGCTTAGTGGGGGGAGTTAACACTGAAGCTTTCTTT.

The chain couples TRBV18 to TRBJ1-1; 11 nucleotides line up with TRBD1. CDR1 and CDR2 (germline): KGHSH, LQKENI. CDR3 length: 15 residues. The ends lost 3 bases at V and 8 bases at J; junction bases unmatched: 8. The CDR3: CASSPGQGAPEEAFF. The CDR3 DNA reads TGTGCCAGCTCACCCGGACAGGGGGCCCCCGAGGAAGCTTTCTTT.

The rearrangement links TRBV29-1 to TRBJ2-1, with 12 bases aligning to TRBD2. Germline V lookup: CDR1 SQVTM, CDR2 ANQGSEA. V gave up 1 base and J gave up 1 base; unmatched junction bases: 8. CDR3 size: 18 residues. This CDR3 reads CSVEGLAGGPGSYNEQFF. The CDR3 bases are TGCAGCGTTGAAGGGCTAGCGGGAGGGCCGGGATCCTACAATGAGCAGTTCTTC.

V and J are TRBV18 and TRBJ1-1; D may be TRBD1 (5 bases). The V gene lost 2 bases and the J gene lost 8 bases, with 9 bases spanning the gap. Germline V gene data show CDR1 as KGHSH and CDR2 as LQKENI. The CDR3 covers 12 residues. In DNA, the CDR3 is TGTGCCAGCTCACCAGACAGAAGCGAAGCTTTCTTT. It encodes CASSPDRSEAFF.

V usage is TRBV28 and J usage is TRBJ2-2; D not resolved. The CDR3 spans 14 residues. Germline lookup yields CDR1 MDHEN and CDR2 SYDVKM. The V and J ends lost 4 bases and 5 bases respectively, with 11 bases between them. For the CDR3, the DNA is TGTGCCAGCAGTTATCCGTCTCTAACCGGGGAGCTGTTTTTT. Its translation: CASSYPSLTGELFF.

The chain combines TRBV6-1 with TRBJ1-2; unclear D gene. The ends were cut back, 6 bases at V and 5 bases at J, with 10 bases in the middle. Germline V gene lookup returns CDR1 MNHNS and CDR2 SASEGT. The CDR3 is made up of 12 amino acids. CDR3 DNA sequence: TGTGCCAGCAGCGAGCCTTCATATGGCTACACCTTC. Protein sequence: CASSEPSYGYTF.

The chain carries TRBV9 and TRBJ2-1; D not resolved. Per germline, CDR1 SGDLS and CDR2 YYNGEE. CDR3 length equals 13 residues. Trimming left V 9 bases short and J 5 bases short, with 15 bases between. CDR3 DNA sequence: TGTGCCATTTACCGGCTCCTAAACAATGAGCAGTTCTTC. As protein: CAIYRLLNNEQFF.

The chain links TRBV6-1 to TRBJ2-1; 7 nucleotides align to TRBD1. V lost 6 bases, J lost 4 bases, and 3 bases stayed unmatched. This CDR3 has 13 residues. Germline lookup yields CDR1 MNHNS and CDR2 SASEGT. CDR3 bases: TGTGCCAGCAGCCAGGGGGTGTACAATGAGCAGTTCTTC. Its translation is CASSQGVYNEQFF.